Presented here are 11 T cell receptor beta chains from one specimen sequenced in a study of blood T cell repertoires in COVID-19. The repertoire was sequenced with immunoSEQ multiplex PCR; TCRdb's copy has only in-frame clones and lacks some. Of 250,000 to 300,000 clones listed, 85% to 90% are singletons. The sample was PBMCs or T cells enriched from blood (not recorded which). The receptors shown here come from a woman in her forties or fifties who had been exposed to COVID-19.

This rearrangement joins TRBV20-1 to TRBJ2-7, with D unresolved. The germline V gene has CDR1 DFQATT and CDR2 SNEGSKA (reference sequence). V was clipped by 2 bases and J by 7 bases, with 9 bases between them. CDR3 length: 11 amino acids. CDR3: CSARRGWEQYF. CDR3 nucleotide sequence: TGCAGTGCTAGACGTGGCTGGGAGCAGTACTTC.

This clone was seen a single time. The chain has TRBV19 and TRBJ2-7, with 7 bases matching TRBD2. Germline V gives CDR1 LNHDA, CDR2 SQIVND (reference sequence). Trimming removed 5 bases from V and 4 bases from J; junction bases left unmatched: 8. The CDR3 totals 14 residues. The CDR3 loop is CASSVQGGSYEQYF. In DNA form, the CDR3 reads TGTGCCAGTAGTGTCCAGGGAGGGTCTTACGAGCAGTACTTC. The full variable domain, in which reference TRBV19 and TRBJ2-7 provide the parts outside the CDR3, is DGGITQSPKYLFRKEGQNVTLSCEQNLNHDAMYWYRQDPGQGLRLIYYSQIVNDFQKGDIAEGYSVSREKKESFPLTVTSAQKNPTAFYLCASSVQGGSYEQYFGPGTRLTVT.

This clone was seen a handful of times. The chain links TRBV4-1 to TRBJ2-1, with 15 bases fitting TRBD2. V lost 6 bases and J lost 4; bases outside the gene matches: 10. The germline gives CDR1 MGHRA, CDR2 YSYEKL. The CDR3 has 18 residues. The DNA of the CDR3 is TGCGCCAGCAGTGGTCGGGGACTAGCGGGGGGACCATACAATGAGCAGTTCTTC. Translating gives CASSGRGLAGGPYNEQFF.

The gene calls are TRBV7-2 and TRBJ1-6; D remains unclear. Germline CDR1 reads SGHTA; CDR2 reads FQGNSA. V lost 5 bases to trimming and J lost 3 bases, with 14 bases between them. This CDR3 has 16 residues. CDR3 loop: CASSPSTMVYNSPLHF. In nucleotides, the CDR3 is TGTGCCAGCAGCCCCTCGACAATGGTCTATAATTCACCCCTCCACTTT.

J is TRBJ2-7 and V is TRBV10-3; 7 bases are a match to TRBD1. Trimming took 3 bases from V and 4 from J; bases not matched to a gene: 6. Germline CDR1 is ENHRY and CDR2 is SYGVKD. The CDR3 contains 14 residues. Here the CDR3 reads CAISDKQGSYEQYF. The CDR3 nucleotides are TGTGCCATCAGTGACAAACAGGGGTCGTACGAGCAGTACTTC.

This chain uses TRBV4-2 with TRBJ2-1; TRBD2 agrees at 12 bases. The trim removed 0 bases at V and 2 bases at J, leaving 2 bases unmatched. The germline CDR1 and CDR2 sequences are LGHNA and YNFKEQ. CDR3 length: 17 residues. CDR3 sequence (DNA): TGTGCCAGCAGCCAAGAACTAGCGGGGGGCCCCTACAATGAGCAGTTCTTC. This codes for CASSQELAGGPYNEQFF.

The chain has TRBV28 and TRBJ1-3; D uncertain. CDR1 MDHEN and CDR2 SYDVKM come from the germline V gene. The CDR3 extends over 15 amino acids. The ends were cut back, 9 bases at V and 0 bases at J, with 15 bases in the middle. CDR3 in DNA: TGTGCCAGTCAGACGGGATCCAACTCTGGAAACACCATATATTTT. Translation gives CASQTGSNSGNTIYF.

The count of this clone is one. The chain couples TRBV6-4 to TRBJ2-1, with D uncertain. Per germline, CDR1 MRHNA and CDR2 SNTAGT. The V end was cut by 6 bases, the J end by 8 bases, with 8 bases between. This CDR3 has 11 residues. CDR3 residues: CASRCPDEQFF. In nucleotides, the CDR3 is TGTGCCAGCAGGTGTCCGGATGAGCAGTTCTTC.

The J gene is TRBJ2-2, the V gene TRBV10-3; D perhaps matches TRBD1 (5 bases). The CDR3 spans 16 residues. CDR1 is ENHRY, CDR2 SYGVKD, per germline. V lost 9 bases, J lost 1 base, and 18 bases lay in between. CDR3 sequence: CAIKLGPRQNTGELFF. CDR3 nucleotides: TGTGCCATAAAATTGGGGCCGCGACAGAACACCGGGGAGCTGTTTTTT.

This chain connects TRBV4-2 to TRBJ2-3; D not certain. V was clipped by 3 bases and J by 0 bases, with 4 bases between them. This CDR3 is 13 amino acids long. Germline CDR1 and CDR2: LGHNA and YNFKEQ. The CDR3 nucleotides are TGTGCCAGCAGCCACCGTAGCACAGATACGCAGTATTTT. This gives the protein CASSHRSTDTQYF.

V is TRBV6-5 and J is TRBJ1-3; D unclear. The CDR3 spans 14 residues. Germline CDR1 MNHEY, CDR2 SVGAGI. Trimming removed 7 bases at V and 0 bases at J, with 10 bases between. CDR3 bases: TGTGCCAGCATAGGTCAGGCCTCTGGAAACACCATATATTTT. Translated, it gives CASIGQASGNTIYF.